These 6 T cell receptor beta chains originate from one sample sequenced in a study of CD8+CD57+ T cells in acquired aplastic anemia. Genomic DNA served as template for TCR beta VDJ and CDR3 profiling. MiXCR, applied by TCRdb to the reads, yields one record per CDR3 protein. This sample has about 270,000 distinct CDR3 sequences; about 80% occur once, and the top ten carry 42%. Patients sequenced had flow cytometry evidence of CD8+CD57+ cell expansion. Source material: sorted CD4+, CD8+, or CD8+CD57+ T cells (not recorded which) from PBMCs. The source of these receptors is a human donor with aplastic anemia.

This chain connects TRBV7-9 to TRBJ2-7, with TRBD2 matching 8 bases. CDR3 length equals 18 residues. V dropped 3 bases and J dropped 1; count of bases not matched to a gene: 14. CDR1 SEHNR and CDR2 FQNEAQ come from the germline V gene (reference sequence). In DNA form, the CDR3 reads TGTGCCAGCAGCTTTCAACCAGACGGGGGGGCCCTTTCCTACGAGCAGTACGTC. Amino acids: CASSFQPDGGALSYEQYV.

About this clonotype: As the CDR3 is not closed by the conserved phenylalanine or tryptophan, this likely results from a read error. The DNA is left out, because the CDR3 cannot be placed on it with certainty; the CDR3 is given as TCRdb lists it. This sequence joins TRBV9 and TRBJ1-6. The V gene's germline CDR1 is SGDLS and CDR2 YYNGEE. The CDR3 has 13 residues if both end residues are counted. The CDR3 here is CASGVAGNLHYFV.

The chain uses TRBV7-9 and TRBJ2-1; possibly TRBD2 for D (7 bases). The CDR3 is made up of 13 amino acids. From germline, CDR1 is SEHNR and CDR2 FQNEAQ (reference sequence). Trimming left V 9 bases short and J 15 bases short, with 24 bases between. The CDR3 region has the DNA TGTGCCAGTAGTTTGACGGGGGGCAATGGGCCGTTCTTC. This codes for CASSLTGGNGPFF. Full variable domain (outside the CDR3, taken from reference TRBV7-9 and TRBJ2-1): DTGVSQNPRHKITKRGQNVTFRCDPISEHNRLYWYRQTLGQGPEFLTYFQNEAQLEKSRLLSDRFSAERPKGSFSTLEIQRTEQGDSAMYLCASSLTGGNGPFFGPGTRLTVL.

This sequence joins TRBV7-3 and TRBJ1-1; D call uncertain. V shed 6 bases and J shed 14 bases, with 28 bases lying between them. Per the germline V gene, CDR1 is SGHTA and CDR2 is FQGTGA. The CDR3 is 15 amino acids. CDR3 sequence (DNA): TGTGCCAGCAGTTCTAGCCTGACTTGGGGAGAGGCAGAGTTCTTT. It encodes CASSSSLTWGEAEFF. Full variable domain (outside the CDR3, taken from reference TRBV7-3 and TRBJ1-1): GAGVSQTPSNKVTEKGKYVELRCDPISGHTALYWYRQSLGQGPEFLIYFQGTGAADDSGLPNDRFFAVRPEGSVSTLKIQRTERGDSAVYLCASSSSLTWGEAEFFGQGTRLTVV.

Comment on this clonotype: The junction departs from the called germline gene at one end, perhaps through a read error. The chain has TRBV2 and TRBJ1-2; D is possibly TRBD1 (5 bases). This CDR3 region has 16 residues. Germline V gene data show CDR1 as SNHLY and CDR2 as FYNNEI. The CDR3 DNA reads as TGTGCCAGCAGCGCACGGGATAGGGGCTTGCCCCAGCGCTACAGCTTC. Translating it yields CASSARDRGLPQRYSF.

Concerning this clonotype: Since no conserved phenylalanine or tryptophan closes the CDR3, a read error is the likely cause. No DNA is shown, since the ends of the CDR3 on it are uncertain; the CDR3 is the one TCRdb lists. The rearrangement uses TRBV7-9 and TRBJ2-3; the D segment call TRBD1 is taken from the table without a DNA check. The CDR3 contains 13 residues when both ends are counted. Germline V gene data show CDR1 as SEHNR and CDR2 as FQNEAQ (reference sequence). Here the CDR3 reads CASSFGAGDMFFV.